This TCR beta chain was obtained from a study of Graves' ophthalmopathy and Graves' hyperthyroidism. Germline CDR1 and CDR2: MNHEY and SVGEGT. This CDR3 has 18 amino acids. V lost 5 bases, J lost 2 bases, and 15 bases stayed unmatched. This clonotype showed up many times. Amplification of the TCR beta CDR3 regions used RNA transcripts (as template). Investigators did first-round RT-PCR with HTBI primers, then second-round multiplex PCR. TCRdb passed the multiplex PCR reads through MiXCR, listing each CDR3 protein once. The sample includes more than 300,000 distinct CDR3 sequences, less than 20% of them seen just once.

This chain uses TRBV6-2 or TRBV6-3 with TRBJ1-5, with 7 bases aligning to TRBD1. This receptor was obtained from a woman aged 18 to 35 with stable Graves' hyperthyroidism. The sequenced sample consisted of peripheral blood. The CDR3 spells CASSRTGLRNRGNQPQHF. The CDR3 DNA is TGTGCCAGCAGTCGGACAGGATTACGCAATCGGGGCAATCAGCCCCAGCATTTT.